A selection of T cell receptor beta chains follows, all from one sample in a study of cytomegalovirus exposure and HLA in healthy donors. Measured with immunoSEQ multiplex PCR; TCRdb has only the in-frame clones, and not every one. The sample has 120,000 to 150,000 clones, approximately 80% seen once. Sequenced material: PBMCs. The receptor source for this set is a woman aged 45-59 years in good health and CMV-seronegative. The CDR3 runs from the conserved cysteine through the conserved F or W. The order of the fields is J gene, V gene, CDR3 length, clone size, D gene, CDR3 protein, CDR3 DNA. A D gene is named only where the DNA matches it firmly. Clone size is stated in some rows and not others, as once, few, many or a class when expanded.

TRBJ2-3 | TRBV28 | 15 | NA | TRBD1 | CASRTGTGIFLTQYF | TGTGCCAGCAGGACCGGGACAGGCATTTTCCTTACGCAGTATTTT
TRBJ2-7 | TRBV4-1 | 14 | NA | NA | CASSQDSNSYEQYF | TGCGCCAGCAGCCAAGACTCGAACTCCTACGAGCAGTACTTC
TRBJ2-7 | TRBV7-9 | 12 | NA | NA | CASSLDTYEQYF | TGTGCCAGCAGCTTGGACACCTACGAGCAGTACTTC
TRBJ1-1 | TRBV9 | 13 | few | NA | CASSVGDGSEAFF | TGTGCCAGCAGCGTCGGGGATGGGTCTGAAGCTTTCTTT
TRBJ2-3 | TRBV6-1 | 15 | NA | TRBD1 | CASSPGQTSTDTQYF | TGTGCCAGCAGCCCGGGACAGACTAGCACAGATACGCAGTATTTT
TRBJ2-3 | TRBV4-2 | 12 | NA | NA | CASRGFRDTQYF | TGTGCCAGCAGGGGCTTTCGGGATACGCAGTATTTT
TRBJ2-5 | TRBV4-3 | 14 | NA | TRBD2 | CASSQAPAGPAVYF | TGCGCCAGCAGCCAAGCGCCAGCGGGGCCCGCGGTGTACTTC
TRBJ2-1 | TRBV4-1 | 13 | NA | TRBD2 | CASSQGTSAEQFF | TGCGCCAGCAGCCAAGGCACTAGCGCCGAACAGTTCTTC
TRBJ2-5 | TRBV6-1 | 14 | NA | NA | CASSNELFQETQYF | TGTGCCAGCAGTAATGAGTTATTCCAAGAGACCCAGTACTTC
TRBJ2-5 | TRBV6-1 | 18 | NA | NA | CASSEGLSLFGTSETQYF | TGTGCCAGCAGTGAAGGACTGTCCCTATTTGGGACAAGTGAGACCCAGTACTTC
TRBJ1-1 | TRBV5-1 | 16 | NA | TRBD1 | CASSLYRGPGDTEAFF | TGCGCCAGCAGCTTATACAGGGGGCCTGGGGACACTGAAGCTTTCTTT
TRBJ1-1 | TRBV19 | 19 | NA | TRBD1 | CASSTPGQGLAFQGPEAFF | TGTGCCAGTAGTACCCCGGGACAGGGCCTCGCTTTTCAGGGACCTGAAGCTTTCTTT
TRBJ1-1 | TRBV6-6 | 14 | NA | TRBD1 | CASSSGQGRNEAFF | TGTGCCAGCAGTTCGGGACAGGGAAGGAATGAAGCTTTCTTT
TRBJ2-3 | TRBV9 | 17 | NA | TRBD1 | CASSPRSGQGVTDTQYF | TGTGCCAGCAGCCCGCGTTCGGGACAGGGGGTGACAGATACGCAGTATTTT
TRBJ2-7 | TRBV5-1 | 12 | NA | NA | CASSLGGYEQYF | TGCGCCAGCAGCTTGGGAGGGTACGAGCAGTACTTC
TRBJ2-7 | TRBV28 | 15 | NA | TRBD2 | CASNRSGLKGYEQYF | TGTGCCAGCAATCGGTCGGGACTAAAGGGTTATGAGCAGTACTTC
TRBJ1-1 | TRBV19 | 14 | NA | NA | CASSKEGINTEAFF | TGTGCCAGTAGTAAGGAGGGGATTAACACTGAAGCTTTCTTT
TRBJ1-3 | TRBV5-1 | 15 | few | NA | CASSQMPGSGNTIYF | TGCGCCAGCAGCCAGATGCCAGGTTCTGGAAACACCATATATTTT
TRBJ1-1 | TRBV28 | 14 | NA | NA | CASSLRVRGTEAFF | TGTGCCAGCAGTTTAAGAGTCCGGGGCACTGAAGCTTTCTTT
TRBJ1-5 | TRBV19 | 16 | NA | TRBD1 | CASSIRAGGGNQPQHF | TGTGCCAGTAGTATAAGGGCAGGGGGCGGCAATCAGCCCCAGCATTTT
TRBJ1-6 | TRBV5-6 | 16 | NA | NA | CASSLAGRGHNSPLHF | TGTGCCAGCAGCTTGGCAGGGAGGGGTCATAATTCACCCCTCCACTTT
TRBJ1-1 | TRBV25-1 | 14 | NA | NA | CASSENLRNTEAFF | TGTGCCAGCAGTGAGAACCTACGGAACACTGAAGCTTTCTTT
TRBJ1-1 | TRBV29-1 | 12 | NA | TRBD1 | CSVERGRTEAFF | TGCAGCGTTGAAAGGGGGCGAACTGAAGCTTTCTTT
TRBJ2-3 | TRBV6-4 | 14 | NA | TRBD2 | CASSPLGLAETQYF | TGTGCCAGCAGTCCCCTAGGGCTAGCGGAGACGCAGTATTTT
TRBJ2-1 | TRBV19 | 15 | NA | TRBD1 | CASNLDRGHPNEQFF | TGTGCCAGTAACTTAGACAGGGGGCATCCCAATGAGCAGTTCTTC
TRBJ1-6 | TRBV7-9 | 14 | once | NA | CASSSGSLNSPLHF | TGTGCCAGCAGCTCGGGGTCCCTAAATTCACCCCTCCACTTT
TRBJ2-7 | TRBV6-1 | 14 | NA | NA | CASSVAQRLYEQYF | TGTGCCAGCAGTGTCGCCCAGCGGCTCTACGAGCAGTACTTC
TRBJ2-3 | TRBV5-6 | 16 | few | TRBD2 | CASSPTAGLGADTQYF | TGTGCCAGCAGCCCGACGGCAGGACTAGGAGCAGATACGCAGTATTTT
TRBJ2-5 | TRBV5-6 | 13 | once | NA | CASSGGTQETQYF | TGTGCCAGCAGCGGAGGTACCCAAGAGACCCAGTACTTC
TRBJ2-5 | TRBV5-1 | 14 | NA | NA | CASSLSPGGETQYF | TGCGCCAGCAGCTTGAGCCCGGGTGGAGAGACCCAGTACTTC
TRBJ1-1 | TRBV6-1 | 15 | NA | NA | CASSESPLRVTEAFF | TGTGCCAGCAGTGAGTCACCCTTGAGGGTCACTGAAGCTTTCTTT
TRBJ2-5 | TRBV7-9 | 15 | NA | TRBD2 | CASSFGAGGRETQYF | TGTGCCAGCAGCTTTGGAGCGGGGGGGAGGGAGACCCAGTACTTC
TRBJ1-1 | TRBV6-1 | 13 | once | NA | CASSEDRDYLAFF | TGTGCCAGCAGTGAAGACCGGGACTATTTGGCTTTCTTT
TRBJ2-1 | TRBV9 | 16 | NA | NA | CASSPWSESSYNEQFF | TGTGCCAGCAGCCCCTGGTCGGAGAGCTCCTACAATGAGCAGTTCTTC
TRBJ1-5 | TRBV27 | 15 | NA | NA | CASSLSTGEDQPQHF | TGTGCCAGCAGTTTATCCACCGGGGAAGATCAGCCCCAGCATTTT
TRBJ1-5 | TRBV19 | 14 | NA | NA | CASSFGLKDQPQHF | TGTGCCAGTAGTTTTGGACTGAAGGATCAGCCCCAGCATTTT
TRBJ2-5 | TRBV30 | 13 | NA | NA | CAWSVSRQETQYF | TGTGCCTGGAGTGTATCGAGACAAGAGACCCAGTACTTC
TRBJ2-2 | TRBV6-5 | 15 | NA | TRBD1 | CASSRRTGSTGELFF | TGTGCCAGCAGCCGACGGACAGGGAGCACCGGGGAGCTGTTTTTT
TRBJ1-3 | TRBV2 | 13 | once | NA | CAVTQRSGNTIYF | TGTGCCGTGACCCAGCGCTCTGGAAACACCATATATTTT
TRBJ2-3 | TRBV20-1 | 10 | NA | NA | CSATADTQYF | TGCAGTGCTACTGCAGATACGCAGTATTTT
TRBJ2-7 | TRBV5-6 | 12 | NA | TRBD1 | CASSLDRGEQYF | TGTGCCAGCAGCTTAGACAGGGGCGAGCAGTACTTC
TRBJ2-1 | TRBV6-4 | 13 | NA | NA | CASASSESNEQFF | TGTGCCAGCGCGTCTAGCGAGAGCAATGAGCAGTTCTTC
TRBJ2-5 | TRBV29-1 | 13 | NA | NA | CSVTPEGMGTQYF | TGCAGCGTTACTCCGGAGGGAATGGGAACCCAGTACTTC
TRBJ1-2 | TRBV5-5 | 15 | NA | NA | CASSLRQAVNYGYTF | TGTGCCAGCAGCTTAAGACAGGCCGTGAACTATGGCTACACCTTC
TRBJ2-7 | TRBV7-3 | 16 | NA | TRBD2 | CASSPTGGTSTHEQYF | TGTGCCAGCAGCCCTACCGGCGGGACTAGTACCCACGAGCAGTACTTC
TRBJ2-1 | TRBV4-3 | 17 | NA | TRBD2 | CASSQDWEAGGNNEQFF | TGCGCCAGCAGCCAAGATTGGGAGGCGGGGGGGAACAATGAGCAGTTCTTC